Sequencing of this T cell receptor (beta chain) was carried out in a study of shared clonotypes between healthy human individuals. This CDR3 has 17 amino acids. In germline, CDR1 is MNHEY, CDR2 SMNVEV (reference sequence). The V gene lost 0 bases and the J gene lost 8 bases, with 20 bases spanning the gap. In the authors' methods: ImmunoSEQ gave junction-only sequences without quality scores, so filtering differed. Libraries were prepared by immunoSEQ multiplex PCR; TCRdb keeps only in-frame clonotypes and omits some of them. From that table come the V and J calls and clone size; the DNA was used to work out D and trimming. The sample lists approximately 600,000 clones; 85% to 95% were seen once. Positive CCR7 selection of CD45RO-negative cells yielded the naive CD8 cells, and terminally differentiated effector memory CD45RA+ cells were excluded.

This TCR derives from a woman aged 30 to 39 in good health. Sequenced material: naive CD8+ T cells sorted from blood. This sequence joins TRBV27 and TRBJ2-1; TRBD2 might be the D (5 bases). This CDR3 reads CASSLSPPAAGLYEQFF. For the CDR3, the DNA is TGTGCCAGCAGTTTATCCCCGCCAGCCGCGGGTTTGTATGAGCAGTTCTTC.